Each of the 5 T cell receptor beta chains below was sequenced from the same sample in a study of molecular identifiers for immune sequencing clone quantification. TCRdb re-called the PCR reads with MiXCR, one entry per CDR3 protein. The sample lists more than 550,000 distinct CDR3 sequences, roughly 23% occurring once. Sequencing used naive CD8+ T cells from blood, with Jurkat cell RNA spiked in. Subset: FACS-sorted CD8+CD4-CCR7+CD45RA+ naive T cells. These receptors came from a human donor in good health. Some libraries in this study had Jurkat cell RNA spiked in.

The sample holds a few counts of this clonotype. V and J are TRBV20-1 and TRBJ1-2, with D uncertain. V was clipped by 6 bases and J by 4 bases, with 12 bases between them. The CDR3 runs to 12 residues. Germline V CDR1 and CDR2: DFQATT, SNEGSKA (reference sequence). CDR3 bases: TGCAGTGCAATCCCTATCCCCTATGGCTACACCTTC. Translating gives CSAIPIPYGYTF.

For this clonotype: One end of the junction varies from germline; a read error may be responsible. The chain carries TRBV4-3 and TRBJ1-1; D is perhaps TRBD1 (5 bases). CDR1 is LGHNA and CDR2 is YSLEER in the germline V gene. This CDR3 region has 15 residues. The CDR3 here is CASSQDFRVNTEALF. The CDR3 DNA follows: TGCGCCAGCAGCCAAGATTTCAGGGTGAACACTGAAGCTCTCTTT.

The chain has TRBV19 and TRBJ1-5; D uncertain. Looked up from germline, CDR1 is LNHDA and CDR2 is SQIVND (reference sequence). Trimming left V 3 bases short and J 1 base short, with 10 bases between. The CDR3 loop spans 15 amino acids. CDR3: CASSMGAGSNQPQHF. CDR3 sequence (DNA): TGTGCCAGTAGTATGGGAGCCGGAAGCAATCAGCCCCAGCATTTT.

The rearrangement joins TRBV10-3 to TRBJ2-3, with 8 bases lining up with TRBD2. Losses at the gene ends were 0 bases for V and 0 bases for J; bases not matched to a gene: 2. The CDR3 is 16 residues long. Looked up from germline, CDR1 is ENHRY and CDR2 is SYGVKD. This chain's CDR3 is CAISESPSGSTDTQYF. CDR3 sequence (DNA): TGTGCCATCAGTGAGTCTCCTAGCGGGAGCACAGATACGCAGTATTTT.

This clonotype was recorded a few times. The chain recombines TRBV27 with TRBJ2-5, with 8 bases lining up with TRBD1. The V gene's germline CDR1 is MNHEY and CDR2 SMNVEV (reference sequence). The trim removed 3 bases at V and 11 bases at J, leaving 11 bases unmatched. This CDR3 is 14 amino acids long. CDR3 region: CASSFTTGAATQYF. In DNA form, the CDR3 reads TGTGCCAGCAGTTTCACGACAGGGGCGGCGACTCAGTACTTC.